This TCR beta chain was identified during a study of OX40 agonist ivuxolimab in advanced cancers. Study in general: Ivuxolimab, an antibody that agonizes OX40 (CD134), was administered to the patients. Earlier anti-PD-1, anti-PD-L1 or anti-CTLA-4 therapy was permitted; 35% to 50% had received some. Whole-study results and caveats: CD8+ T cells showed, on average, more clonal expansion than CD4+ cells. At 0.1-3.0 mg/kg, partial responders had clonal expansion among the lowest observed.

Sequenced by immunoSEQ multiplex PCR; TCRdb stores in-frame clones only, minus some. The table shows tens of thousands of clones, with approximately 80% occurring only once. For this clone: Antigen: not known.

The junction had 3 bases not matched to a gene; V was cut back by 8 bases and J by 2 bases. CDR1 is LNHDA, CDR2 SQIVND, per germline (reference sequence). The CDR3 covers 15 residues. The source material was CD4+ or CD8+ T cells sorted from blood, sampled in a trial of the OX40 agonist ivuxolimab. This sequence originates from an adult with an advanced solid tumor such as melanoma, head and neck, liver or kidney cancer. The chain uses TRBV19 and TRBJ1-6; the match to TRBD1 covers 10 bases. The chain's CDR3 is CASQDRGAYNSPLHF. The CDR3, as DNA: TGTGCCAGTCAGGACAGGGGGGCCTATAATTCACCCCTCCACTTT.